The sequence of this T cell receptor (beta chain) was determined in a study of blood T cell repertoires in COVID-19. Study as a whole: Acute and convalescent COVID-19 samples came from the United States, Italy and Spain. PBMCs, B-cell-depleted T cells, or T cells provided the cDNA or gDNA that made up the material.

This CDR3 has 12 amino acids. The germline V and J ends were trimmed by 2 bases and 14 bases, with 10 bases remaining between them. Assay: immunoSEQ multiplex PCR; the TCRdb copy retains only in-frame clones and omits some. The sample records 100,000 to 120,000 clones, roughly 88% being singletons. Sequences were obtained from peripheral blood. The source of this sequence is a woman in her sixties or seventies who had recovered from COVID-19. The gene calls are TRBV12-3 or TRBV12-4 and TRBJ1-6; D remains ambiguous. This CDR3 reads CASSLFGGALHF. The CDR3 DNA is TGTGCCAGCAGTTTATTTGGCGGGGCCCTCCACTTT.